The 8 T cell receptor beta chains below were found in one sample sequenced in a study of CD8 T cells in ankylosing spondylitis. General observations from the study: What seemed typical of ankylosing spondylitis blood was a TCR beta motif built from about eight highly homologous variants.

TCRdb fed the 5' RACE reads into MiXCR, producing one record per CDR3 protein. The sample holds hundreds of thousands of distinct CDR3 sequences; approximately 12% are singletons and the top ten take approximately 0.46%. Which antigens these TCRs recognize remains unknown. The specimen sequenced was blood, either unsorted or a sorted T cell fraction (not recorded which). These receptors all stem from a male donor with ankylosing spondylitis.

V gene TRBV20-1 combines with J gene TRBJ2-7, with D possibly being TRBD1 or TRBD2 (6 bases each). The germline CDR1 and CDR2 sequences are DFQATT and SNEGSKA (reference sequence). CDR3 length: 16 residues. Trimming pared 0 bases from V and 3 bases from J, leaving 18 bases between. CDR3 DNA: TGCAGTGCTAGAGATCGAAGGACAGCGGGCTACTACGAGCAGTACTTC. It encodes CSARDRRTAGYYEQYF.

V and J are TRBV6-5 and TRBJ1-2; D is ambiguous. Trimming removed 2 bases from V and 4 bases from J, with 23 bases in between. Germline values: CDR1 MNHEY, CDR2 SVGAGI. The CDR3 extends over 18 amino acids. In DNA, the CDR3 is TGTGCCAGCAGTTACAACCCAAGACACAGCCGTGAACTCTATGGCTACACCTTC. Amino acid sequence: CASSYNPRHSRELYGYTF.

This clonotype occurred a few times. The chain is built from TRBV12-3 or TRBV12-4 and TRBJ1-5, with D hard to call. The CDR3 has 14 amino acids. V lost 7 bases to trimming and J lost 7 bases, with 17 bases between them. The CDR3, as DNA: TGTGCCAGCACCCCAAACACGGCCCCACAGCCCCAGCATTTT. Protein sequence: CASTPNTAPQPQHF.

This clonotype was observed a handful of times. CDR3 nucleotide sequence: TGTGCCAGCAGCCAACGACAGACGACCGGGGAGCTGTTTTTT. It translates to CASSQRQTTGELFF. The rearrangement joins TRBV6-1 to TRBJ2-2; D perhaps matches TRBD1 (5 bases). CDR1 is MNHNS, CDR2 SASEGT, per germline. Trimming shortened V by 6 bases and J by 5 bases, and 13 bases separated the two germline ends. This CDR3 has 14 amino acids.

The gene calls are TRBV4-2 and TRBJ2-1; D is unclear. The CDR3 contains 15 residues. Germline CDR1 reads LGHNA; CDR2 reads YNFKEQ. V was cut by 3 bases and J by 2 bases, with 11 bases left in between. DNA of the CDR3: TGTGCCAGCAGCCAGGACGGAAAACCCTACAATGAGCAGTTCTTC. It translates to CASSQDGKPYNEQFF.

This chain joins TRBV4-3 and TRBJ1-5, with D tentatively TRBD1 (5 bases). This CDR3 comprises 16 residues. Germline V gene sequence: CDR1 LGHNA, CDR2 YSLEER. Trimming shortened V by 0 bases and J by 5 bases, and 14 bases separated the two germline ends. CDR3 coding DNA: TGCGCCAGCAGCCAAGATTTACGGCAGGGATATCAGCCCCAGCATTTT. Translated: CASSQDLRQGYQPQHF.

This clonotype was seen more than once but under ten times. The CDR3 DNA reads as TGTGCCACCCCCAGGGAGACTGGAAACACCATATATTTT. Its protein product is CATPRETGNTIYF. The genes are TRBV18 and TRBJ1-3, with TRBD1 as a possible D gene (5 bases). CDR1 is KGHSH, CDR2 LQKENI, per germline. The CDR3 loop spans 13 amino acids. With 10 bases removed from V and 2 bases from J, the gap between germline ends came to 12 bases.

CDR3 in amino acids: CASSPPTNEKLFF. Here the CDR3 DNA reads TGTGCCAGCTCACCGCCCACTAATGAAAAACTGTTTTTT. The chain uses TRBV18 and TRBJ1-4; D not resolved. V was trimmed by 3 bases and J by 2 bases, leaving 4 bases between them. The germline CDR1 and CDR2 sequences are KGHSH and LQKENI. The CDR3 sequence is 13 residues long. Full variable domain (rest looked up from reference TRBV18 and TRBJ1-4): NAGVMQNPRHLVRRRGQEARLRCSPMKGHSHVYWYRQLPEEGLKFMVYLQKENIIDESGMPKERFSAEFPKEGPSILRIQQVVRGDSAAYFCASSPPTNEKLFFGSGTQLSVL.